The next 29 T cell receptor beta chains were all read from a single sample in a study of T cell responses to AZD1222 COVID-19 vaccine (dated by TCRdb to the early 2020s). The time point label of this sample denotes: baseline before first vaccination. Library preparation employed the immunoSEQ multiplex PCR assay. The immuneACCESS repertoire file appears here via TCRdb, limited to in-frame rearrangements. These files lack a portion of the clones; in checked studies, under half of the deficit traces to unresolved V genes, and the cause of the others is not known. The sample table lists some 130,000 clones, approximately 90% of them with a count of one. The ten largest clones take up 3.5% to 4.5% of the sample. Source: peripheral blood, taken on day 0 of AZD1222 vaccination. These receptors were collected from an adult in good health.

This clone was found once. The genes are TRBV6-6 and TRBJ2-3, with TRBD1 matching 8 bases. The CDR3 runs to 15 residues. V dropped 2 bases and J dropped 2; count of bases not matched to a gene: 3. CDR1 is MNHNY and CDR2 is SVGAGI in the germline V gene (reference sequence). CDR3 in amino acids: CASSYRQGLTDTQYF. The DNA for the CDR3 is TGTGCCAGCAGTTACAGACAGGGGCTCACAGATACGCAGTATTTT.

The V and J genes are TRBV15 and TRBJ2-3; 7 nucleotides agree with TRBD2. V shed 0 bases and J 3 bases; nucleotides not matched to a gene: 6. Germline V gene sequence: CDR1 LNHNV, CDR2 YYDKDF (reference sequence). The CDR3 is made up of 16 amino acids. In nucleotides, the CDR3 is TGTGCCACCAGCAGAGATAATGCGGGAGCTACAGATACGCAGTATTTT. It codes for CATSRDNAGATDTQYF.

The rearrangement links TRBV5-6 to TRBJ2-5, with 9 nucleotides matching TRBD1. Unmatched junction bases numbered 3, after V lost 2 bases and J lost 1 base. The CDR3 spans 15 residues. Germline V gives CDR1 SGHDT, CDR2 YYEEEE. The chain's CDR3 is CASSFPGQGQETQYF. In DNA form, the CDR3 reads TGTGCCAGCAGCTTTCCGGGACAGGGCCAAGAGACCCAGTACTTC.

This chain uses TRBV2 with TRBJ1-4; 10 nucleotides line up with TRBD1. V dropped 4 bases and J dropped 0; count of bases not matched to a gene: 5. CDR1 SNHLY and CDR2 FYNNEI come from the germline V gene. CDR3 size: 17 residues. The CDR3 loop reads CASSAGGQGSTNEKLFF. The CDR3 region has the DNA TGTGCCAGCAGTGCTGGGGGACAGGGGTCAACTAATGAAAAACTGTTTTTT. Using reference TRBV2 and TRBJ1-4 for the parts outside the CDR3, the full variable domain is EPEVTQTPSHQVTQMGQEVILRCVPISNHLYFYWYRQILGQKVEFLVSFYNNEISEKSEIFDDQFSVERPDGSNFTLKIRSTKLEDSAMYFCASSAGGQGSTNEKLFFGSGTQLSVL.

The chain links TRBV5-4 to TRBJ2-7, with 8 bases matching TRBD1. The CDR3 covers 15 residues. The J segment lost 0 bases and the V segment lost 1 base, leaving 3 bases of the junction unmatched. Germline CDR1 reads SGHNT; CDR2 reads YYREEE (reference sequence). The CDR3 loop is CASSLRTGSSYEQYF. In nucleotides, the CDR3 is TGTGCCAGCAGCTTGCGGACAGGGAGCTCCTACGAGCAGTACTTC.

J is TRBJ1-1 and V is TRBV6-5; no firm D call. CDR3 size: 12 residues. V was pared by 8 bases and J by 1 base, with 8 bases between. CDR1 and CDR2 from the germline V gene are MNHEY and SVGAGI. Here the CDR3 reads CASAGWNTEAFF. The CDR3 nucleotides are TGTGCCAGCGCGGGCTGGAACACTGAAGCTTTCTTT.

The rearrangement joins TRBV19 to TRBJ2-1; 7 nucleotides line up with TRBD2. The germline gives CDR1 LNHDA, CDR2 SQIVND (reference sequence). J gave up 0 bases and V 6 bases, and 5 bases lay outside the gene matches. This CDR3 comprises 15 residues. The chain's CDR3 is CASRASGFSYNEQFF. Here the CDR3 DNA reads TGTGCCAGTAGGGCTAGCGGTTTCTCCTACAATGAGCAGTTCTTC.

The chain couples TRBV3-1 (or the pseudogene TRBV3-2) to TRBJ2-5; 7 nucleotides align to TRBD2. The CDR3 spans 17 residues. The V and J ends lost 3 bases and 4 bases, in that order; junction bases with no gene match: 14. Germline V lookup: CDR1 LGHDT, CDR2 YNNKEL (reference sequence). This CDR3 reads CASSHGIRRERSETQYF. The CDR3, as DNA: TGTGCCAGCAGCCATGGGATTCGGCGGGAGAGGTCAGAGACCCAGTACTTC.

The chain employs TRBV7-2 and TRBJ2-5; TRBD2 is a possible D gene (6 bases). In germline, CDR1 is SGHTA, CDR2 FQGNSA. Deletions cut 7 bases from V and 5 bases from J, with 14 bases between. The CDR3 is made up of 13 amino acids. CDR3 sequence reads: CASTTGLRETQYF. The CDR3 coding sequence is TGTGCCAGCACCACGGGACTTAGGGAGACCCAGTACTTC.

The chain uses TRBV7-6 and TRBJ2-5; D unresolved. V was shortened by 0 bases and J by 2 bases, with 10 bases between the two germline ends. The CDR3 runs 15 residues. Looked up from germline, CDR1 is SGHVS and CDR2 is FNYEAQ. The CDR3 DNA reads TGTGCCAGCAGCTTAGCGCACCAGGTACAAGAGACCCAGTACTTC. The encoded protein is CASSLAHQVQETQYF. Based on the CDR3 plus reference TRBV7-6 and TRBJ2-5, the full variable domain is GAGVSQSPRYKVTKRGQDVALRCDPISGHVSLYWYRQALGQGPEFLTYFNYEAQQDKSGLPNDRFSAERPEGSISTLTIQRTEQRDSAMYRCASSLAHQVQETQYFGPGTRLLVL.

V and J are TRBV10-3 and TRBJ1-1; no firm D call. This CDR3 contains 13 residues. In germline, CDR1 is ENHRY, CDR2 SYGVKD. V dropped 8 bases and J dropped 0 bases, with 10 bases sitting between them. The CDR3 region is CAILRDLNTEAFF. CDR3 bases: TGTGCCATCCTACGGGATCTGAACACTGAAGCTTTCTTT.

This clone was observed once. The V and J genes are TRBV6-5 and TRBJ1-3; D is ambiguous. V shed 0 bases and J shed 7 bases, with 13 bases lying between them. Germline lookup yields CDR1 MNHEY and CDR2 SVGAGI. The CDR3 is 15 amino acids. Written as DNA, the CDR3 is TGTGCCAGCAGTTACTCGTACACGGTGGGCAACACCATATATTTT. It codes for CASSYSYTVGNTIYF.

This CDR3 is CASRQGTASPLHF. DNA of the CDR3: TGTGCCAGCAGACAAGGGACAGCTTCACCCCTCCACTTT. The V and J genes are TRBV6-1 and TRBJ1-6; the match to TRBD1 covers 7 bases. V trimming: 6 bases; J trimming: 9 bases; junction bases outside the gene matches: 5. Germline V gene lookup returns CDR1 MNHNS and CDR2 SASEGT. The CDR3 contains 13 residues.

V and J are TRBV24-1 and TRBJ1-1; D unresolved. This CDR3 region has 13 residues. V shed 5 bases and J shed 1 base, with 7 bases lying between them. Looked up from germline, CDR1 is KGHDR and CDR2 is SFDVKD. CDR3 sequence reads: CATSAGPNTEAFF. The DNA for the CDR3 is TGTGCCACCAGTGCGGGCCCGAACACTGAAGCTTTCTTT.

This chain connects TRBV3-1 (or the pseudogene TRBV3-2) to TRBJ2-5, with 7 bases fitting TRBD2. After removal of 1 base from V and 5 bases from J, the junction contained 4 bases not matched to a gene. The CDR3 contains 14 residues. Germline lookup yields CDR1 LGHDT and CDR2 YNNKEL (reference sequence). CDR3 DNA: TGTGCCAGCAGCCAAGCGATCGGGGGGGAGACCCAGTACTTC. This encodes CASSQAIGGETQYF.

The rearrangement joins TRBV5-1 to TRBJ2-1; no definite D call. V lost 0 bases, J lost 7 bases, and 11 bases lay in between. The germline V gene has CDR1 SGHRS and CDR2 YFSETQ. There are 14 residues in the CDR3. The CDR3, as DNA: TGCGCCAGCAGCTTGGGATCGCTGGGGAATGAGCAGTTCTTC. Protein product: CASSLGSLGNEQFF.

This rearrangement joins TRBV28 to TRBJ2-7; D possibly corresponds to TRBD2 (6 bases). Trimming removed 6 bases from V and 0 bases from J, with 18 bases in between. The germline V gene encodes CDR1 MDHEN and CDR2 SYDVKM. CDR3 length: 16 amino acids. The CDR3 loop is CASSPGAGWSSYEQYF. CDR3 nucleotide sequence: TGTGCCAGCAGCCCCGGTGCGGGATGGAGCTCCTACGAGCAGTACTTC. Complete variable domain (other parts from reference TRBV28 and TRBJ2-7): DVKVTQSSRYLVKRTGEKVFLECVQDMDHENMFWYRQDPGLGLRLIYFSYDVKMKEKGDIPEGYSVSREKKERFSLILESASTNQTSMYLCASSPGAGWSSYEQYFGPGTRLTVT.

J is TRBJ2-5 and V is TRBV6-2 or TRBV6-3; 11 nucleotides line up with TRBD1. Germline assignment: CDR1 MNHEY and CDR2 SVGEGT. J gave up 6 bases and V 5 bases, and 5 bases lay outside the gene matches. The CDR3 covers 14 residues. CDR3 loop: CASSTGTGGKTQYF. In DNA, the CDR3 is TGTGCCAGCAGTACCGGGACAGGGGGGAAGACCCAGTACTTC.

The CDR3 is CASAGTSGRSTDTQYF. The CDR3 DNA sequence: TGCGCCAGCGCAGGGACTAGCGGGAGGAGCACAGATACGCAGTATTTT. The chain combines TRBV5-1 with TRBJ2-3, with TRBD2 identical over 15 bases. After removal of 7 bases from V and 0 bases from J, the junction contained 3 bases not matched to a gene. Looked up from germline, CDR1 is SGHRS and CDR2 is YFSETQ. This CDR3 is built from 16 residues.

The chain recombines TRBV5-4 with TRBJ1-4; TRBD1 might be the D (5 bases). Trimming pared 3 bases from V and 2 bases from J, leaving 11 bases between. The V gene's germline CDR1 is SGHNT and CDR2 YYREEE (reference sequence). The CDR3 has 15 residues. Here the CDR3 reads CASSSARGTNEKLFF. CDR3 nucleotide sequence: TGTGCCAGCAGCTCAGCCCGGGGGACTAATGAAAAACTGTTTTTT.

V usage is TRBV6-5 and J usage is TRBJ2-2, with TRBD1 matching over 8 bases. The germline gives CDR1 MNHEY, CDR2 SVGAGI. The CDR3 is made up of 16 amino acids. V lost 4 bases, J lost 0 bases, and 4 bases stayed unmatched. The DNA of the CDR3 is TGTGCCAGCAGTTTGGTACAGGGGGCGAACACCGGGGAGCTGTTTTTT. Translated: CASSLVQGANTGELFF.

The chain joins TRBV20-1 to TRBJ1-3, with D maybe TRBD1 (5 bases). The germline V gene has CDR1 DFQATT and CDR2 SNEGSKA (reference sequence). With 3 bases removed from V and 2 bases from J, the gap between germline ends came to 8 bases. This CDR3 contains 13 residues. CDR3 residues: CSASLTAGNTIYF. The CDR3 DNA reads as TGCAGTGCTAGTTTGACAGCTGGAAACACCATATATTTT.

CDR3 loop: CATSRAGETQYF. CDR3 sequence (DNA): TGTGCCACCAGCAGAGCCGGGGAGACCCAGTACTTC. This chain uses TRBV15 with TRBJ2-5; D gene uncertain. Trimming shortened V by 1 base and J by 5 bases, and 5 bases separated the two germline ends. From germline, CDR1 is LNHNV and CDR2 YYDKDF (reference sequence). CDR3 length: 12 residues.

V and J are TRBV30 and TRBJ2-1, with TRBD2 matching over 7 bases. V lost 3 bases and J lost 9; bases outside the gene matches: 14. CDR1 and CDR2 from the germline V gene are GTSNPN and SVGIG (reference sequence). CDR3 length: 15 amino acids. The CDR3, as DNA: TGTGCCTGGAGCCACACTAGCGTAGGGATGGGTGAGCAGTTCTTC. It yields the protein CAWSHTSVGMGEQFF. Supplemented by reference TRBV30 and TRBJ2-1, the full variable domain reads SQTIHQWPATLVQPVGSPLSLECTVEGTSNPNLYWYRQAAGRGLQLLFYSVGIGQISSEVPQNLSASRPQDRQFILSSKKLLLSDSGFYLCAWSHTSVGMGEQFFGPGTRLTVL.

The rearrangement uses TRBV5-1 and TRBJ2-1; 12 positions match TRBD2. The germline V gene encodes CDR1 SGHRS and CDR2 YFSETQ. The V and J ends lost 4 bases and 5 bases, in that order; junction bases with no gene match: 10. There are 17 residues in the CDR3. CDR3 nucleotides: TGCGCCAGCAGCACGGGACTAGCGGGTGATAGGAACAATGAGCAGTTCTTC. Protein: CASSTGLAGDRNNEQFF.

The chain is built from TRBV7-6 and TRBJ1-1; D is perhaps TRBD1 (6 bases). The CDR3 contains 17 residues. Trimming shortened V by 3 bases and J by 0 bases, and 17 bases separated the two germline ends. Per the germline V gene, CDR1 is SGHVS and CDR2 is FNYEAQ. The CDR3 DNA follows: TGTGCCAGCAGCTTGATACCGTTGGGGGACATGAACACTGAAGCTTTCTTT. It yields the protein CASSLIPLGDMNTEAFF.

The V and J genes are TRBV5-1 and TRBJ2-1, with 9 bases matching TRBD1. V was clipped by 0 bases and J by 6 bases; unmatched bases: 7. Looked up from germline, CDR1 is SGHRS and CDR2 is YFSETQ. The CDR3 runs to 16 residues. Here the CDR3 reads CASSLAMGQGPNEQFF. CDR3 DNA: TGCGCCAGCAGCTTGGCCATGGGACAGGGCCCCAATGAGCAGTTCTTC.

The genes are TRBV12-5 and TRBJ2-7; D possibly corresponds to TRBD1 (5 bases). CDR3 length: 12 residues. V was clipped by 7 bases and J by 2 bases, with 9 bases between them. CDR1 and CDR2 (germline): LGHNT, FRNRAP. CDR3 sequence: CASAQGAYEQYF. The DNA of the CDR3 is TGTGCTAGTGCCCAAGGGGCCTACGAGCAGTACTTC. Full variable domain (rest looked up from reference TRBV12-5 and TRBJ2-7): DARVTQTPRHKVTEMGQEVTMRCQPILGHNTVFWYRQTMMQGLELLAYFRNRAPLDDSGMPKDRFSAEMPDATLATLKIQPSEPRDSAVYFCASAQGAYEQYFGPGTRLTVT.

The chain is built from TRBV5-1 and TRBJ2-2; TRBD1 is a possible D gene (5 bases). This CDR3 is 15 amino acids long. V was trimmed by 0 bases and J by 5 bases, leaving 11 bases between them. The V gene's germline CDR1 is SGHRS and CDR2 YFSETQ. Written as DNA, the CDR3 is TGCGCCAGCAGCTTGGGTATGAAGGGGACCGGGGAGCTGTTTTTT. Translating it yields CASSLGMKGTGELFF.